This T cell receptor beta chain is from a study of T cells expressing NK-cell markers (TCRdb year 2020). Background for the entire study: Three sorted T-cell subsets (CD3+CD56+NKG2C+, CD3+CD56+NKG2C- and CD3+CD56-NKG2C+) from fewer than 10 donors had their TCR beta-chain repertoires profiled. All eight donors whose samples were sequenced were randomly selected healthy volunteers, three of them men and five women. Libraries were sequenced as 2 x 150 bp reads on Illumina HiSeq 2000/2500, MiSeq or NextSeq. Among the eight sequenced donors, seven were HCMV-seropositive and one was HCMV-seronegative. Findings and caveats that apply to the study as a whole: Whether the expanded NKG2C-expressing T cell clones were specific for HCMV antigens was left unclear. Those dominant clonotypes were again the most abundant among CD3+CD56-NKG2C+ cells in a handful of donors, at about 25-60.1%. In a handful of donors, the dominant CD3+CD56+NKG2C+ clonotypes were found to rank among the top 10 CD8+ clonotypes and to make up about 1.0-7.0% of CD8+ T cells.

Reading from cysteine to phenylalanine, the CDR3 counts 14 amino acids. DNA is not on record. With respect to this clonotype: Its antigen target is currently unknown.

Instrument on record: Illumina HiSeq 2000. The TCR beta cDNA libraries were made using 5'RACE template switching, a step that added both a universal primer site and unique molecular identifiers. Synthesis of cDNA was primed from the TCR beta constant segment and was followed by two consecutive PCR amplification steps. As for how the authors treated the data: MIGEC was used to demultiplex reads and group the reads by UMI, and MiTCR was used to assemble and quantify clonotypes. Only TCR cDNA sequences supported by at least two reads were kept to exclude erroneous sequences. The tcR package was used for downstream repertoire analysis, with clonotypes matched between fractions based on CDR3 nucleotide sequence plus V segment. VDJmatch was used to annotate antigen specificity against VDJdb, with one amino acid substitution allowed in CDR3. Through TCRdb reprocessing, the reads give one entry per CDR3 protein sequence; DNA is omitted. TCRdb's processing, not the authors', yielded these V and J calls. The data table for this sample lists about 370,000 distinct CDR3 sequences. The top ten clones comprise around 11% of the sample.

HCMV serostatus was determined by detecting HCMV-specific IgG in serum with a commercial ELISA kit. Ficoll density gradient centrifugation was used to isolate peripheral blood mononuclear cells from blood. The chain links TRBV12-3 or TRBV12-4 with TRBJ2-2; the D gene TCRdb calls, TRBD1, cannot be checked with no DNA. The sequence was collected from a woman aged 50 to 65 in good health. Donor details come from another sample of the same person, matched by shared clones. The specimen was blood T cells: a sorted CD56 or NKG2C T cell subset, CD4+ or CD8+ T cells, or bulk PBMC T cells (not recorded which). The CDR3 reads CASLGQGRTGELFF.